This T cell receptor (beta chain) was sequenced in a study of regulatory T cells in long-lasting Graves disease. Study as a whole: The study enrolled newly diagnosed Graves' patients on antithyroid drugs under 3 months.

As for time point: newly diagnosed GD, antithyroid drugs for less than 3 months. The TCR library was made from RNA extracted from PBMCs. Diagnosis followed American Thyroid Association guidelines for Graves' disease. Library construction for TCR beta used iRepertoire HTBI primers and Arm-PCR of CDR3 regions. TCRdb recomputed calls from the multiplex PCR reads with MiXCR, one row per CDR3 protein. The sample lists 300,000 to 400,000 distinct CDR3 sequences, 16% occurring once. The CDR3 is 13 residues long. Germline CDR1 MDHEN, CDR2 SYDVKM. J gave up 8 bases and V 6 bases, and 8 bases lay outside the gene matches. Comments on this clonotype: What it recognizes is unknown.

Study-level results: It is possible that accuracy was reduced by the small size of the sample.

These data also formed part of another study, on T cells in Graves' hyperthyroidism and ophthalmopathy. From that second work: The diagnoses drew upon clinical symptoms, serum thyroxine and TRAb, thyroid ultrasound and orbital computed tomography.

The TCR sequence derives from a man in his forties with Graves disease. The V and J genes are TRBV28 and TRBJ1-2; 8 nucleotides line up with TRBD1. Sequenced material: peripheral blood mononuclear cells (PBMCs), taken at new diagnosis, from a patient treated with antithyroid drugs. The CDR3 sequence: CASSIPGQDGYTF. The CDR3 DNA is TGTGCCAGCAGCATCCCGGGACAGGACGGCTACACCTTC.